This TCR beta chain appears in the sequencing data of a study of T cell changes during pregnancy in multiple sclerosis. Measured with immunoSEQ multiplex PCR; TCRdb has only the in-frame clones, and not every one. The table shows 69,000 or so clones, with roughly 90% occurring only once. The V and J ends lost 2 bases and 5 bases respectively, with 7 bases between them. There are 13 residues in the CDR3. Germline CDR1 SGHVS, CDR2 FNYEAQ. The TCR sequence derives from a female donor with multiple sclerosis, enrolled in a pregnancy study. V and J are TRBV7-6 and TRBJ1-5; D is unresolved. This material consisted of peripheral blood, taken in the third trimester of pregnancy. CDR3 protein: CASSLWRDQPQHF. The DNA for the CDR3 is TGTGCCAGCAGCTTATGGCGGGATCAGCCCCAGCATTTT.